This is a list of T cell receptor beta chains from one sample in a study of early T cells in non-severe SARS-CoV-2 infection. One entry per CDR3 protein results from TCRdb running MiXCR on the 5' RACE reads. Among some 97,000 distinct CDR3 sequences listed, more than 9.5% were seen once. The sample here was whole blood, taken at baseline. The receptors stem from an adult who was a healthcare worker with PCR-confirmed SARS-CoV-2 infection or an uninfected control (not recorded which). Each CDR3 is given with its conserved first and last residue. The order of the fields is V gene, CDR3 length, J gene, CDR3 protein.

v_gene: TRBV19; len: 14; j_gene: TRBJ2-7; CDR3aa: CASSISGSSYEQYF
v_gene: TRBV7-2; len: 16; j_gene: TRBJ2-1; CDR3aa: CASSNSQLSSYNEQFF
v_gene: TRBV7-9; len: 14; j_gene: TRBJ2-4; CDR3aa: CASSPAGEWNIQYF
v_gene: TRBV5-1; len: 15; j_gene: TRBJ2-2; CDR3aa: CASSLTVGGTGELFF
v_gene: TRBV2; len: 12; j_gene: TRBJ2-7; CDR3aa: CASRDRTYEQYF
v_gene: TRBV5-1; len: 14; j_gene: TRBJ2-2; CDR3aa: CASSFGGTTGELFF
v_gene: TRBV24-1; len: 16; j_gene: TRBJ2-3; CDR3aa: CATSDRDGISTDTQYF
v_gene: TRBV6-2/TRBV6-3; len: 17; j_gene: TRBJ2-7; CDR3aa: CASSYPITSGSFHEQYF
v_gene: TRBV18; len: 16; j_gene: TRBJ1-1; CDR3aa: CASSPPSRGKSTEAFF
v_gene: TRBV19; len: 15; j_gene: TRBJ2-3; CDR3aa: CASRASGSVADTQYF
v_gene: TRBV20-1; len: 14; j_gene: TRBJ1-1; CDR3aa: CSARDSGAGTEAFF
v_gene: TRBV7-9; len: 15; j_gene: TRBJ1-6; CDR3aa: CASSLGALGNSPLHF
v_gene: TRBV15; len: 15; j_gene: TRBJ1-1; CDR3aa: CATSRGRPVNTEAFF